This T cell receptor (beta chain) was observed in a study of shared clonotypes between healthy human individuals. This clone was seen just once. Per germline, CDR1 MNHEY and CDR2 SVGAGI. This CDR3 has 14 amino acids. Trimming stripped 4 bases from V and 2 bases from J, with 9 bases between. TCRdb's copy holds only in-frame clones and misses some; the assay was immunoSEQ multiplex PCR. In the table there are about 2.5 million clones, about 90% of which are singletons. The source is a man aged 18 to 35 in good health. Some clones in this sample may be carry-over from other donors' samples. V usage is TRBV6-5 and J usage is TRBJ2-1; unclear D gene. Input material: naive CD4+ T cells from PBMCs. Subset in this sample: CD45RA+ positively selected. As DNA, the CDR3 is TGTGCCAGCAGTTCTGGATGGGCCTACAATGAGCAGTTCTTC. Translated: CASSSGWAYNEQFF.